This record looks at one T cell receptor beta chain sequence and its context. This clone was picked up one time. Its target antigen remains unknown. The input lacks base qualities; no much larger clone sits a single base away. The sample is drawn from a study of shared clonotypes between healthy human individuals (dated by TCRdb to 2018 to 2020). Some background on the complete study: The cohort included three men and a couple of women between 18 and 49 years of age. Per donor, three plates each were used for CD4 naive and CD4 memory, two for CD8 naive, and one for CD8 memory. To estimate repertoire size and how much clonotypes are shared between individuals, the study performed deep sequencing of blood TCR repertoires from a handful of healthy adults. To increase sequencing depth and limit assay-specific biases, TCR repertoire library preparation and sequencing were carried out by different laboratories using diverse techniques. Per donor, leukapheresis produced somewhere between about 0.85 and 10 billion PBMCs.

Based on the germline V gene (reference sequence), the CDR1 and CDR2 sequences are SGHNT and YYREEE. Taken from cysteine to phenylalanine, the CDR3 has 17 residues. Only the CDR3 region is kept as DNA, spanning 51 bases read in frame from base 1. Between the V and J ends, shortened by 0 bases and 2 bases respectively, the junction contains 17 bases. Overall study outcomes, separate from this receptor: Naive subsets generally had larger estimated clonotype richness than memory subsets. Pairwise subsampling indicated that sequencing depth was expected to affect the degree of clonotype sharing among donors. About 5% of naive CD4, 3% to 4% of naive CD8, about 2.4% of memory CD4, and about 0.4% of memory CD8 clonotypes were shared across several donors. Even with the large sequencing depth, rarefaction of the sorted-subset datasets indicated that sequencing was incomplete. The genetic and exposure-history diversity represented was limited by the small number of donors. Clonotypes shared by all four sorted-subset donors showed higher generation probabilities than non-shared clonotypes. Only blood was sampled, and tissue TCR repertoires likely differ from those in blood.

The donors were healthy, HIV-negative adults with no recently reported acute infections or vaccinations. Every donor was a Caucasian adult residing in Nashville, Tennessee, USA. Magnetic negative selection was used to enrich CD4+ T cells, after which naive cells were positively selected on CD45RA and the negative fraction became the memory subset. After blood collection by leukapheresis, PBMCs were isolated using Ficoll-Histopaque density gradient centrifugation and then cryopreserved in the vapor phase of liquid nitrogen. Analytical flow cytometry was used to check the purity and quantity of every magnetically sorted T cell population. Genomic DNA was isolated from every sorted fraction and measured by UV absorbance on a Nanodrop 2000c. Using the deep immunoSEQ assay, TCR CDR3 regions were amplified from genomic DNA by multiplex PCR. Extracted genomic DNA from each cell subset was spread evenly across all wells of several immunoSEQ 96-well plates, with each plate serving as a replicate. Each replicate PCR for sorted subsets received roughly 0.2 ug genomic DNA, equal to some 32,000 T cell genomes. Purified libraries were quantified with a Qubit 3.0 fluorometer, sized on a Bioanalyzer 2100, and re-quantified with the KAPA Library Quantification kit. Every immunoSEQ 96-well plate was sequenced on a separate single-read 150-cycle Illumina NextSeq 550 flow cell. In the original analysis: The immunoSEQ output contained only junctional sequences without quality scores, so filtering could not match that applied to full-length reads. Sequences were annotated with PyIR, a Python wrapper for IgBLAST v1.9, and V/J genes and CDR3 were assigned using IMGT germline references. Reads with weak V/J assignments (E-value above 1e-6), missing CDR3, stop codons, out-of-frame junctions, or ambiguous translated residues were removed. V3J clonotypes were defined by identical inferred V gene, J gene, and CDR3 amino acid sequence. Percentage overlap between repertoires was computed as shared unique clonotypes divided by the size of the smaller repertoire. Three approaches were used to assess repertoire richness: RTK rarefaction, the Chao1 estimator, and Recon v2.1 estimates of unobserved clonotypes. Generation probabilities for all TCRbeta clonotypes obtained by the gDNA method from four donors were computed using OLGA. Drawn from immuneACCESS, this table holds only the in-frame rearrangements with V and J called that TCRdb kept. Clones are partly lost; checked studies trace under half to an unresolved V gene and leave the rest unexplained. V and J calls and clone size are as listed in that table; D and trimming were resolved from the DNA. Recorded for this sample are more than 2,000,000 clones; around 90% of them occurred a single time. Over 0.12% of the sample is taken by the ten largest.

The material sequenced was naive CD4+ T cells sorted from blood. The cell subset or site label, read with the paper, signifies: CD45RA+ positively selected. Recombination joined TRBV5-4 with TRBJ2-5; the D gene could be TRBD1 or TRBD2, each one agreeing over 6 bases. The TCR sequence derives from a man younger than 30 in good health. The bases are TGTGCCAGCAGCTTGGGTGCGGGACGAGGGGGACAAGAGACCCAGTACTTC. Translated, this gives CASSLGAGRGGQETQYF. The full variable domain, with segments outside the CDR3 supplied by the reference TRBV5-4 and TRBJ2-5 proteins, appears as ETGVTQSPTHLIKTRGQQVTLRCSSQSGHNTVSWYQQALGQGPQFIFQYYREEENGRGNFPPRFSGLQFPNYSSELNVNALELDDSALYLCASSLGAGRGGQETQYFGPGTRLLVL.